Each of the 11 T cell receptor beta chains below was sequenced from the same sample in a study of blood T cells in healthy people across ages. Using a J-beta primer mix together with a sample-barcoded 5' primer, a second PCR was run for roughly 6 to 12 cycles. One entry per CDR3 protein, called by TCRdb with MiXCR from the 5' RACE reads. The top ten hold 3% to 4% of the sample, which has about 510,000 distinct CDR3 sequences, approximately 26% seen once. These data were also filed under a second study, of T cells of mothers and their children.

Sequencing was done on a sample of blood. These receptors were collected from a boy aged 2-15 years in good health.

This clonotype was counted a few times. This sequence joins TRBV29-1 and TRBJ2-6; no clear D gene. Germline V gene data show CDR1 as SQVTM and CDR2 as ANQGSEA. This CDR3 is 17 amino acids long. V was clipped by 1 base and J by 0 bases, with 13 bases between them. DNA for the CDR3: TGCAGCGTTGAAGGGCTTACAGCCGACTCTGGGGCCAACGTCCTGACTTTC. Its translation: CSVEGLTADSGANVLTF.

This chain joins TRBV20-1 and TRBJ2-1; D is unclear. This CDR3 is built from 11 residues. Trimming removed 5 bases from V and 2 bases from J, with 4 bases in between. Germline CDR1 DFQATT, CDR2 SNEGSKA (reference sequence). CDR3 nucleotide sequence: TGCAGTGCTGGGACCTACAATGAGCAGTTCTTC. It is translated as CSAGTYNEQFF.

The V gene is TRBV24-1, the J gene TRBJ2-2; weak D call: TRBD1 (6 bases). CDR1 is KGHDR, CDR2 SFDVKD, per germline. Between the trimmed V and J ends, which lost 10 bases and 6 bases, there was a span of 14 bases. There are 13 residues in the CDR3. CDR3 in DNA: TGTGCCACTTTACAGGGAAGGCCCGGGGAGCTGTTTTTT. Amino acids: CATLQGRPGELFF.

This chain joins TRBV10-2 and TRBJ2-7; 14 bases are shared with TRBD2. V trimming: 8 bases; J trimming: 3 bases; junction bases outside the gene matches: 15. Germline V gives CDR1 WSHSY, CDR2 SAAADI. CDR3 length equals 18 residues. The CDR3 sequence is CASLDRDTGTSGGYEQYF. The CDR3 DNA reads TGCGCCAGCCTTGATCGGGACACGGGGACTAGCGGGGGCTACGAGCAGTACTTC.

This clonotype was seen only a few times. The V gene is TRBV10-2, the J gene TRBJ2-5, with TRBD2 identical over 7 bases. With V trimmed by 4 bases and J by 5 bases, 4 bases remained unmatched. There are 13 residues in the CDR3. Germline CDR1 reads WSHSY; CDR2 reads SAAADI. This CDR3 is CASSVTSRETQYF. CDR3 in DNA: TGCGCCAGCAGTGTGACTAGCCGGGAGACCCAGTACTTC.

This sequence joins TRBV20-1 and TRBJ2-7, with D uncertain. Germline values: CDR1 DFQATT, CDR2 SNEGSKA (reference sequence). There are 11 residues in the CDR3. Deletions cut 3 bases from V and 1 base from J, with 4 bases between. CDR3 DNA: TGCAGTGCTAGTGGGTCCTACGAGCAGTACTTC. Translated, it gives CSASGSYEQYF.

This clonotype was observed a few times. CDR3 sequence (DNA): TGTGCCACCAGTGGGAGGGGGACAGGTGGAGATACGCAGTATTTT. This encodes CATSGRGTGGDTQYF. The chain links TRBV24-1 to TRBJ2-3, with TRBD1 matching over 8 bases. This CDR3 is built from 15 residues. Germline lookup yields CDR1 KGHDR and CDR2 SFDVKD. The J segment lost 5 bases and the V segment lost 5 bases, leaving 8 bases of the junction unmatched.

The table lists this clonotype with many counts. This sequence joins TRBV6-6 and TRBJ2-4; 10 bases match TRBD1. Germline V CDR1 and CDR2: MNHNY, SVGAGI (reference sequence). Trimming at V came to 8 bases and at J to 8 bases, leaving 12 bases not matched to a gene. The CDR3 spans 15 residues. CDR3 sequence (DNA): TGTGCCAGCTGCCCCACCCGGGACAGGGGATACATTCAGTACTTC. This translates into CASCPTRDRGYIQYF.

The chain couples TRBV7-9 to TRBJ2-3; a weak D match, TRBD2 (6 bases). Germline CDR1 is SEHNR and CDR2 is FQNEAQ (reference sequence). The CDR3 contains 19 residues. V was cut by 2 bases and J by 1 base, with 22 bases left in between. The CDR3 protein is CASSLSLDWRGSRTDTQYF. The CDR3 nucleotides read TGTGCCAGCAGCTTAAGTCTCGATTGGCGGGGTTCCCGCACAGATACGCAGTATTTT.

The chain recombines TRBV12-3 or TRBV12-4 with TRBJ2-5; tentative D call: TRBD2 (6 bases). The V end lost 5 bases, the J end lost 2 bases, and 15 bases lay between the germline ends. The CDR3 runs to 15 residues. The CDR3, as DNA: TGTGCCAGCAGTCACCTCGGGGGAGCGCAAGAGACCCAGTACTTC. Encoded protein: CASSHLGGAQETQYF.

This clonotype has more than one count but fewer than ten. The CDR3 is CASTRDRAYGYTF. In DNA, the CDR3 is TGTGCCAGCACCCGGGACAGGGCCTATGGCTACACCTTC. V and J are TRBV6-1 and TRBJ1-2; the match to TRBD1 covers 9 bases. Looked up from germline, CDR1 is MNHNS and CDR2 is SASEGT. Trimming took 7 bases from V and 4 from J; bases not matched to a gene: 4. The CDR3 totals 13 residues.